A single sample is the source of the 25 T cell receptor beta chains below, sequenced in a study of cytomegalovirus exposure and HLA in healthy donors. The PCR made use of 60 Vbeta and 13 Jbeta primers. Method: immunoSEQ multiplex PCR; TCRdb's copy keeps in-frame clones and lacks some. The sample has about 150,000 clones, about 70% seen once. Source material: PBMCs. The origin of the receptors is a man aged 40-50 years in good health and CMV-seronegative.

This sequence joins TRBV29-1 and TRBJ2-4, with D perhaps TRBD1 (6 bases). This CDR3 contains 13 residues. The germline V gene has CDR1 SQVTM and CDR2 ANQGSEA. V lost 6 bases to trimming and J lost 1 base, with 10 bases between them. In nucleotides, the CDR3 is TGCAGCGTAACAGGGAAGGCCAAAAACATTCAGTACTTC. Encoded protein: CSVTGKAKNIQYF.

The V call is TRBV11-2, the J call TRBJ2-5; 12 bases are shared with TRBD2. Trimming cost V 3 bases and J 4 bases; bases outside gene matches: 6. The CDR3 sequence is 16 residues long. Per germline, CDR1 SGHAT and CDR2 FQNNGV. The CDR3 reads CASSFGLAGIIETQYF. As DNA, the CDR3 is TGTGCCAGCAGCTTCGGACTAGCGGGGATCATAGAGACCCAGTACTTC. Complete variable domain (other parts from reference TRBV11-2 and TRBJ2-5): EAGVAQSPRYKIIEKRQSVAFWCNPISGHATLYWYQQILGQGPKLLIQFQNNGVVDDSQLPKDRFSAERLKGVDSTLKIQPAKLEDSAVYLCASSFGLAGIIETQYFGPGTRLLVL.

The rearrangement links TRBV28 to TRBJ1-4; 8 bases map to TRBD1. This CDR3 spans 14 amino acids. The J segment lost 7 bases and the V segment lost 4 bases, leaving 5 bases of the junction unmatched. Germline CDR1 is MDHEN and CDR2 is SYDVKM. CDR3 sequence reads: CASSSTGVGEKLFF. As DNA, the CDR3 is TGTGCCAGCAGTTCGACAGGGGTGGGTGAAAAACTGTTTTTT.

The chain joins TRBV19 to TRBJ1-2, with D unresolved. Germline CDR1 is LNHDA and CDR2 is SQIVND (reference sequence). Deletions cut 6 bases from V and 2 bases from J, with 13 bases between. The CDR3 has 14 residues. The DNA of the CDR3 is TGTGCCAGTAGGGAACGGGGAAGCAACTATGGCTACACCTTC. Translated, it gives CASRERGSNYGYTF. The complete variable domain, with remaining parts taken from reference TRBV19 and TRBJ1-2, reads DGGITQSPKYLFRKEGQNVTLSCEQNLNHDAMYWYRQDPGQGLRLIYYSQIVNDFQKGDIAEGYSVSREKKESFPLTVTSAQKNPTAFYLCASRERGSNYGYTFGSGTRLTVV.

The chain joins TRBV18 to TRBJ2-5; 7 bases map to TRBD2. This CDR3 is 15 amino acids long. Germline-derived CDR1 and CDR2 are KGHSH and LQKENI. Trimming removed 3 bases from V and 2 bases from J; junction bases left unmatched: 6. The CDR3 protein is CASSPGRGEQETQYF. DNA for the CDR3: TGTGCCAGCTCACCCGGCCGGGGGGAACAAGAGACCCAGTACTTC.

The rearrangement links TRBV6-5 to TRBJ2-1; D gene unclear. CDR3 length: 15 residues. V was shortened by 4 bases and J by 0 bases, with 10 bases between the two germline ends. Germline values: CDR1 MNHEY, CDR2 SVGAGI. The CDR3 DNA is TGTGCCAGCAGTTTAGCTGAGAGCTCCTACAATGAGCAGTTCTTC. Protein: CASSLAESSYNEQFF.

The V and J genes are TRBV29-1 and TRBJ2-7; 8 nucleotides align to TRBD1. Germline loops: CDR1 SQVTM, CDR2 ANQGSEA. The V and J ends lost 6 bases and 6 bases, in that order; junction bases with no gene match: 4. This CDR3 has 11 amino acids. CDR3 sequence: CSVPTGAEQYF. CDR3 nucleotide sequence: TGCAGCGTGCCGACAGGGGCCGAGCAGTACTTC.

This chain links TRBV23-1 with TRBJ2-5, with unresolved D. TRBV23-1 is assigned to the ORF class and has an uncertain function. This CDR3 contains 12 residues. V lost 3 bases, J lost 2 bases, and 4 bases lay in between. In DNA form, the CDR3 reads TGCGCCAGCAGTCACCTACAAGAGACCCAGTACTTC. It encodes CASSHLQETQYF.

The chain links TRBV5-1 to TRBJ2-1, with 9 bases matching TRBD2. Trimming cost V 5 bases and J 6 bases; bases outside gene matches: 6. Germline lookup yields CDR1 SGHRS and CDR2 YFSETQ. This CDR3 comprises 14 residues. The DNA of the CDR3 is TGCGCCAGCAGTTTCGGTAGCGGGAGCAATGAGCAGTTCTTC. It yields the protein CASSFGSGSNEQFF.

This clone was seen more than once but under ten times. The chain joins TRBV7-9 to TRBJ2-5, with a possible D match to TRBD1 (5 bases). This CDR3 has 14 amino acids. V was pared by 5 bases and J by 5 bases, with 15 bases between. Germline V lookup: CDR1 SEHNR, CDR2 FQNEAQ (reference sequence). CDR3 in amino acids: CASSQDTPRETQYF. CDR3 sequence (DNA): TGTGCCAGCAGCCAGGACACCCCAAGGGAGACCCAGTACTTC.

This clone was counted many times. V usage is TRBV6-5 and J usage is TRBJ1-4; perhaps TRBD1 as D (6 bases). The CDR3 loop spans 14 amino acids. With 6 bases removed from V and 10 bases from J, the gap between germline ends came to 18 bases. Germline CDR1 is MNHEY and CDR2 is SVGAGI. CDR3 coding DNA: TGTGCCAGCAGGCCCGGGACACGGATTGGAAAACTGTTTTTT. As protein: CASRPGTRIGKLFF.

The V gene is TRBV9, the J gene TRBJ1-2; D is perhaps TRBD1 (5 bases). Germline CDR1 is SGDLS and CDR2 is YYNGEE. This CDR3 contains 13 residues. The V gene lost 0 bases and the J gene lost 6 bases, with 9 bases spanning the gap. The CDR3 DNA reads TGTGCCAGCAGCGTAGACGTAGGGGATGGCTACACCTTC. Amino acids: CASSVDVGDGYTF.

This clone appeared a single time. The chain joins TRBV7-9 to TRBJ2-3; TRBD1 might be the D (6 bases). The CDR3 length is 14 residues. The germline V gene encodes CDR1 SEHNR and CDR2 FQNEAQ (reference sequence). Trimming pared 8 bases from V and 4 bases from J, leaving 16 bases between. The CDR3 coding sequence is TGTGCCAGCCGAGCGGTGGGGGCCCCAGATACGCAGTATTTT. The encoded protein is CASRAVGAPDTQYF.

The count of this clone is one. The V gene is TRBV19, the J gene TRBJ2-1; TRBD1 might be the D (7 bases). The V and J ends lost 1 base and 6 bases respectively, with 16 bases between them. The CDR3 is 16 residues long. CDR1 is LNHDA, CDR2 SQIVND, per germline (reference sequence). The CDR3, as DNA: TGTGCCAGTAGTATAGGGGCGGGGTCAGGGGGCAATGAGCAGTTCTTC. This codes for CASSIGAGSGGNEQFF.

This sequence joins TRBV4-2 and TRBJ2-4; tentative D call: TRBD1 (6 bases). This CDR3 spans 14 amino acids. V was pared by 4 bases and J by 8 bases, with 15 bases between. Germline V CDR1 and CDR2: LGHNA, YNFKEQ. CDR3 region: CASSRGQSTDIQYF. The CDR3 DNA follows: TGTGCCAGCAGCCGCGGACAGTCTACAGACATTCAGTACTTC.

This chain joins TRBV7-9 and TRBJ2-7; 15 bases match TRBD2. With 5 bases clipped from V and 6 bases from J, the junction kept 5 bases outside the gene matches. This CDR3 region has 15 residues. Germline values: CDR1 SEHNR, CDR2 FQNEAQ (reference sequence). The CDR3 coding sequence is TGTGCCAGCAGCGAGGGACTAGCGGGAGGTGTCGAGCAGTACTTC. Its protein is CASSEGLAGGVEQYF. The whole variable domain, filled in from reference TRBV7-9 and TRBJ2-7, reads DTGVSQNPRHKITKRGQNVTFRCDPISEHNRLYWYRQTLGQGPEFLTYFQNEAQLEKSRLLSDRFSAERPKGSFSTLEIQRTEQGDSAMYLCASSEGLAGGVEQYFGPGTRLTVT.

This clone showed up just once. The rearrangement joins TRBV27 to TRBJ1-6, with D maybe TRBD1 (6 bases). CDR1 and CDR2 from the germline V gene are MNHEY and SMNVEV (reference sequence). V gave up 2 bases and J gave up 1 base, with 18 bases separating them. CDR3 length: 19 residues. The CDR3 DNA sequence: TGTGCCAGCAGTTTAGTGGGGGCGTGGGCGCGGTCCTATAATTCACCCCTCCACTTT. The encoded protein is CASSLVGAWARSYNSPLHF.

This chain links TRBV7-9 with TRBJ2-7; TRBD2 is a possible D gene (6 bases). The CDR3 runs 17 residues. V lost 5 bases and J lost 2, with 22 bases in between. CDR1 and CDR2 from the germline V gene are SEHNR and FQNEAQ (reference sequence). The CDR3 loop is CASSTREATSLAYEQYF. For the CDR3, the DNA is TGTGCCAGCAGCACCCGAGAGGCTACTAGCTTAGCCTACGAGCAGTACTTC.

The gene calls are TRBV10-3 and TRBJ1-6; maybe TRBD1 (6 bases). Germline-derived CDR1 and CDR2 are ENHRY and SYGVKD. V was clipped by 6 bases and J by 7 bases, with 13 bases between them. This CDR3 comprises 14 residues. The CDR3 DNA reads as TGTGCCATCAGCTCTCAGGGGCGGAATTCACCCCTCCACTTT. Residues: CAISSQGRNSPLHF.

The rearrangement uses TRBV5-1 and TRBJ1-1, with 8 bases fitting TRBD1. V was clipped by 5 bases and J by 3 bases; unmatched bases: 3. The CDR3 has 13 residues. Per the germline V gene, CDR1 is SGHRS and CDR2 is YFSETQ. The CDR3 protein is CASRVQGDTEAFF. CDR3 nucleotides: TGCGCCAGCAGGGTACAGGGGGACACTGAAGCTTTCTTT.

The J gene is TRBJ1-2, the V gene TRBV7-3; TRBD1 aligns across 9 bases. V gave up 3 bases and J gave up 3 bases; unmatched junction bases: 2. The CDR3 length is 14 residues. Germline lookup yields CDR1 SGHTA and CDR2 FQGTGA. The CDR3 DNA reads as TGTGCCAGCAGCTTGGACAGGGGTTACTATGGCTACACCTTC. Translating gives CASSLDRGYYGYTF.

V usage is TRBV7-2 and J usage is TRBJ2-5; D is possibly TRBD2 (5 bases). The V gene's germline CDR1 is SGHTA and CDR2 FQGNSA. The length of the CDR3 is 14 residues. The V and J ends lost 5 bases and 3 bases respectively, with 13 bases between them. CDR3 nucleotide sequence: TGTGCCAGCAGCCCTTACGGAGGAGAAGAGACCCAGTACTTC. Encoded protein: CASSPYGGEETQYF.

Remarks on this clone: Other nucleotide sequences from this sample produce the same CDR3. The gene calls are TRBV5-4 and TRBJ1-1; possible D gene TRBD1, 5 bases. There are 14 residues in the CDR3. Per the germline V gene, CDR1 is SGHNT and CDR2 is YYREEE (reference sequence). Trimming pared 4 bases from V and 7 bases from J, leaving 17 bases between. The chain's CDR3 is CASSRDGGSHEAFF. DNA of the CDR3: TGTGCCAGCAGCCGGGACGGGGGGTCCCATGAAGCTTTCTTT.

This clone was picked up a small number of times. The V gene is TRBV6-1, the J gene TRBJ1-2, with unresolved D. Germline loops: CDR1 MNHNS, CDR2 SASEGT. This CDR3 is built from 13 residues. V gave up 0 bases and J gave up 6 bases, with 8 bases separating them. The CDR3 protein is CASSEALLNGYTF. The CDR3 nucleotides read TGTGCCAGCAGTGAAGCGCTTCTAAATGGCTACACCTTC.

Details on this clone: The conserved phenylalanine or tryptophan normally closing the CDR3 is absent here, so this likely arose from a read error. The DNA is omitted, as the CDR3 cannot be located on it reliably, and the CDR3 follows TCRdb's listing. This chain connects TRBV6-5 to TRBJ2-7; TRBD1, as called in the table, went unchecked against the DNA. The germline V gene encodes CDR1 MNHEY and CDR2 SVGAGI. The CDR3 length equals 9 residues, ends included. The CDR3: CASSKQVKC.